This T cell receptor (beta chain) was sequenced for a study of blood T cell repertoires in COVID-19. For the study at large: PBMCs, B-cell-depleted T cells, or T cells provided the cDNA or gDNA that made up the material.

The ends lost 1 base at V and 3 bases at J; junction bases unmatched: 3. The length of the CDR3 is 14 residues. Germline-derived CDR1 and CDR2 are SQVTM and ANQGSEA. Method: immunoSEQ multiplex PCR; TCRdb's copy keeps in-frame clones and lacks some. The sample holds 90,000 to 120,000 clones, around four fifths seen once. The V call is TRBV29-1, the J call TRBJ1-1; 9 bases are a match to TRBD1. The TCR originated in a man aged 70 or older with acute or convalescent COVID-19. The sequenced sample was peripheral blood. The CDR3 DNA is TGCAGCGTTGAAGGTGACAGGGGGGACACTGAAGCTTTCTTT. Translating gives CSVEGDRGDTEAFF.